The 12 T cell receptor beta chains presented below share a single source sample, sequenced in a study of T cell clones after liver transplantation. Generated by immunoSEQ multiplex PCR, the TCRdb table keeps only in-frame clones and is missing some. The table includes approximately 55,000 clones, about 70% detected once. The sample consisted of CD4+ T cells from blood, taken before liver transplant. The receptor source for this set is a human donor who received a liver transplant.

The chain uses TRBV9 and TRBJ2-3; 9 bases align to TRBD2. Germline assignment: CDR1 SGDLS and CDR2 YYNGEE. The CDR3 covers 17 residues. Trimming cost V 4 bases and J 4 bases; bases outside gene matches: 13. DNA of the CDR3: TGTGCCAGCAGCCCCCGAGGGGGCGGGGGGGCCCCAGATACGCAGTATTTT. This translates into CASSPRGGGGAPDTQYF.

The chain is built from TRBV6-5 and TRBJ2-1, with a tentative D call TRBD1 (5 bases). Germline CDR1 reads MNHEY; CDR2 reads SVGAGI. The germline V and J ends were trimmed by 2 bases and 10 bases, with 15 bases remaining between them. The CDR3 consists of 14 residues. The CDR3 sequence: CASSYEGQFREQFF. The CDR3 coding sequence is TGTGCCAGCAGTTACGAAGGACAATTTCGCGAGCAGTTCTTC.

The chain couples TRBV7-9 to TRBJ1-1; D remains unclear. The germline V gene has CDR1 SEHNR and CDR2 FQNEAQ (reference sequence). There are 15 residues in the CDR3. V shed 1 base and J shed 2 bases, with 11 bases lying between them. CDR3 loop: CASSLGETPNTEAFF. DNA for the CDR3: TGTGCCAGCAGCTTAGGAGAGACACCCAACACTGAAGCTTTCTTT.

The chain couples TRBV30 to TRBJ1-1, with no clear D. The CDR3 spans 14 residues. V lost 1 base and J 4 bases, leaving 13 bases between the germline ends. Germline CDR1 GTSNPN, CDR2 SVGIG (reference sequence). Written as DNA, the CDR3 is TGTGCCTGGAGTGCGGGCCTCCGGGGCACTGAAGCTTTCTTT. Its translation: CAWSAGLRGTEAFF.

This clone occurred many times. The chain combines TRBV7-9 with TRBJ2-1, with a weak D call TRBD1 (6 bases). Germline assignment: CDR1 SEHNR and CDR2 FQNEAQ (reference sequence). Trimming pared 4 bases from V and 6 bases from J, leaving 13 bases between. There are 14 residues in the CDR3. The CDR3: CASSSDRTLNEQFF. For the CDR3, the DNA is TGTGCCAGCAGCTCCGACAGGACGCTCAATGAGCAGTTCTTC.

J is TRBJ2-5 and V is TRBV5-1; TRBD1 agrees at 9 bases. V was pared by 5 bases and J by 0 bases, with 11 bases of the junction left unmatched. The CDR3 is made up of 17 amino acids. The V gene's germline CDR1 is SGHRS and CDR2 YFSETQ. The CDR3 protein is CASSQGQGAMYQETQYF. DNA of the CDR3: TGCGCCAGCAGTCAGGGACAGGGCGCTATGTACCAAGAGACCCAGTACTTC.

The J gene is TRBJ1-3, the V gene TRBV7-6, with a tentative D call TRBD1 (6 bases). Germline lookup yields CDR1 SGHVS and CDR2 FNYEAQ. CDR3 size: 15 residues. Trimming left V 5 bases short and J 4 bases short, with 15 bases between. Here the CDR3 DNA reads TGTGCCAGCAGCCCTACAGGGTCCCCGGGAAACACCATATATTTT. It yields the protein CASSPTGSPGNTIYF. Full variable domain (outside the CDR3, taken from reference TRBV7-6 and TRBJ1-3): GAGVSQSPRYKVTKRGQDVALRCDPISGHVSLYWYRQALGQGPEFLTYFNYEAQQDKSGLPNDRFSAERPEGSISTLTIQRTEQRDSAMYRCASSPTGSPGNTIYFGEGSWLTVV.

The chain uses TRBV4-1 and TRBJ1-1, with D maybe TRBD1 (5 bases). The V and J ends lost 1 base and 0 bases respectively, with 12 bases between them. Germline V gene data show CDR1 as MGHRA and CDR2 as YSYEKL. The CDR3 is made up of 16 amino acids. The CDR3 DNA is TGCGCCAGCAGCCAAGTGCGGGGGGAGATGAACACTGAAGCTTTCTTT. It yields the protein CASSQVRGEMNTEAFF.

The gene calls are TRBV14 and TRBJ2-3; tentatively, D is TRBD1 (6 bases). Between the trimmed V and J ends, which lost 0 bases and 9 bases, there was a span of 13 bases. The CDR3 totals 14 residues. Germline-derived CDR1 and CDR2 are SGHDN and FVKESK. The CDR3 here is CASSQESGGHTQYF. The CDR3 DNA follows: TGTGCCAGCAGCCAAGAGAGTGGGGGACACACGCAGTATTTT.

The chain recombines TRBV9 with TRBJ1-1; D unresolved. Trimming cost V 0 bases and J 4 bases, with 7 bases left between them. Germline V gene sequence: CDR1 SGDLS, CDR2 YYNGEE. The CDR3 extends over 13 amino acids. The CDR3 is CASSVGSGTEAFF. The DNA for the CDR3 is TGTGCCAGCAGCGTAGGTTCGGGCACTGAAGCTTTCTTT.

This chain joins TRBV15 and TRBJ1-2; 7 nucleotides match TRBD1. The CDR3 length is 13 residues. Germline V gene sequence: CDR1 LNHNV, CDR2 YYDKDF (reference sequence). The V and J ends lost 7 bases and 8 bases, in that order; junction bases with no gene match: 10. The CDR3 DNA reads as TGTGCCACCACGGCCAGGGGGGCGGGGGGCTACACCTTC. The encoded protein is CATTARGAGGYTF.

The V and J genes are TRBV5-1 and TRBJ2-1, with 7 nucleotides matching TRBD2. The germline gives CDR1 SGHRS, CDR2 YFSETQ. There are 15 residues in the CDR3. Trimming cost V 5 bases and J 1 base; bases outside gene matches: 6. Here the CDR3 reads CASRVNGGSYNEQFF. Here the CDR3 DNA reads TGCGCCAGCAGAGTTAACGGGGGGTCCTACAATGAGCAGTTCTTC.